This T cell receptor beta chain was sequenced in a study of T-cell memory formation after mild COVID-19. Study outcomes and limitations: Cross-reactive memory appears to have joined, as suggested by some responding clones showing up in pre-infection memory. Contracting clones from day 15 to 85 had balanced CD4/CD8; later expanders favoured CD4+. Contracting CD8+ clones were enriched in EMRA, CD4+ mainly in CM and EM.

Comment on this clonotype: Its antigen is currently unknown.

MiXCR was run by TCRdb on the 5' RACE reads, yielding one entry per CDR3 protein. The profile shows some 300,000 distinct CDR3 sequences, roughly 21% of them singletons. Germline V gives CDR1 DFQATT, CDR2 SNEGSKA (reference sequence). CDR3 length equals 15 residues. The V end lost 3 bases, the J end lost 3 bases, and 15 bases lay between the germline ends. The material sequenced was PBMCs or a T cell subset sorted from them (not recorded which). The TCR comes from a man younger than 35 who had mild COVID-19 (a few samples of this study predate the infection). Cell type and time point are not known. This chain joins TRBV20-1 and TRBJ1-5, with D possibly being TRBD1 (5 bases). DNA for the CDR3: TGCAGTGCTAGTGGGGCAGGGATGTACAATCAGCCCCAGCATTTT. This sequence encodes CSASGAGMYNQPQHF.